Each of the 18 T cell receptor beta chains below was sequenced from the same sample in a study of OX40 agonist ivuxolimab in advanced cancers. Clones were sequenced by immunoSEQ multiplex PCR, and TCRdb holds only the in-frame ones, with some missing. This table holds tens of thousands of clones, 90% found once. The sample was CD4+ or CD8+ T cells sorted from blood, taken in a trial of the OX40 agonist ivuxolimab. The receptors come from an adult with an advanced solid tumor such as melanoma, head and neck, liver or kidney cancer.

The chain couples TRBV7-3 to TRBJ2-1; 14 nucleotides line up with TRBD2. Per germline, CDR1 SGHTA and CDR2 FQGTGA. The junction had 8 bases not matched to a gene; V was cut back by 5 bases and J by 8 bases. The CDR3 runs to 16 residues. CDR3: CASSLVPGLAGDEQFF. As DNA, the CDR3 is TGTGCCAGCAGCCTAGTACCGGGACTAGCGGGGGATGAGCAGTTCTTC. Full variable domain (outside the CDR3, taken from reference TRBV7-3 and TRBJ2-1): GAGVSQTPSNKVTEKGKYVELRCDPISGHTALYWYRQSLGQGPEFLIYFQGTGAADDSGLPNDRFFAVRPEGSVSTLKIQRTERGDSAVYLCASSLVPGLAGDEQFFGPGTRLTVL.

The chain recombines TRBV13 with TRBJ2-5, with 9 bases matching TRBD2. Germline trimming cut 3 bases from V and 7 bases from J; bases unmatched to any gene: 9. CDR1 is PRHDT and CDR2 is FYEKMQ in the germline V gene (reference sequence). The CDR3 has 15 amino acids. CDR3 nucleotides: TGTGCCAGCAGCTTGACGACTAGCGGTACGTGGACCCAGTACTTC. Its translation: CASSLTTSGTWTQYF.

The gene calls are TRBV14 and TRBJ2-5, with D uncertain. Germline lookup yields CDR1 SGHDN and CDR2 FVKESK. The CDR3 spans 14 residues. V lost 4 bases and J 7 bases, leaving 16 bases between the germline ends. CDR3 DNA sequence: TGTGCCAGCAGCCCACAACAGCGAGAGAGGACCCAGTACTTC. Translated: CASSPQQRERTQYF.

J is TRBJ1-1 and V is TRBV29-1; D is unclear. V was pared by 3 bases and J by 5 bases, with 13 bases between. Germline V gene data show CDR1 as SQVTM and CDR2 as ANQGSEA. The CDR3 loop spans 13 amino acids. The CDR3 loop reads CSVDLNTGTEAFF. In nucleotides, the CDR3 is TGCAGCGTTGACCTTAATACCGGGACTGAAGCTTTCTTT.

The rearrangement uses TRBV11-2 and TRBJ2-2; D is undetermined. The CDR3 length is 13 residues. Trimming left V 0 bases short and J 3 bases short, with 2 bases between. Germline V gene lookup returns CDR1 SGHAT and CDR2 FQNNGV. CDR3 region: CASSLEYTGELFF. CDR3 DNA: TGTGCCAGCAGCTTAGAGTACACCGGGGAGCTGTTTTTT.

This clone was seen more than once but under ten times. The chain has TRBV6-6 and TRBJ1-1, with a weak D call TRBD1 (6 bases). Trimming pared 3 bases from V and 4 bases from J, leaving 12 bases between. Germline CDR1 reads MNHNY; CDR2 reads SVGAGI (reference sequence). CDR3 length: 14 residues. The CDR3 DNA sequence: TGTGCCAGCAGTTATCGGGGGGCAGTCACTGAAGCTTTCTTT. Translated, it gives CASSYRGAVTEAFF.

In its sample, this clone was seen many times. Other nucleotide sequences from this sample produce the same CDR3. CDR3 loop: CASGVQPQHF. Here the CDR3 DNA reads TGTGCCAGCGGCGTTCAGCCCCAGCATTTT. The rearrangement joins TRBV27 to TRBJ1-5; D not resolved. V was trimmed by 8 bases and J by 6 bases, leaving 5 bases between them. This CDR3 spans 10 amino acids. Germline loops: CDR1 MNHEY, CDR2 SMNVEV (reference sequence).

The chain couples TRBV27 to TRBJ2-7, with a weak D call TRBD2 (6 bases). V lost 5 bases and J lost 3, with 8 bases in between. The CDR3 has 12 amino acids. Germline CDR1 and CDR2: MNHEY and SMNVEV (reference sequence). CDR3 loop: CASSKGGYEQYF. For the CDR3, the DNA is TGTGCCAGCAGTAAGGGAGGCTACGAGCAGTACTTC.

This chain links TRBV5-1 with TRBJ2-1, with 8 bases lining up with TRBD1. CDR1 and CDR2 from the germline V gene are SGHRS and YFSETQ. The junction had 8 bases not matched to a gene; V was cut back by 4 bases and J by 5 bases. The CDR3 is 15 amino acids. CDR3 coding DNA: TGCGCCAGCAGCACAGGACAGGGAGTTAACAATGAGCAGTTCTTC. Translation: CASSTGQGVNNEQFF.

This clone was observed a single time. The chain links TRBV7-8 to TRBJ2-7; 9 positions agree with TRBD2. Looked up from germline, CDR1 is SGHVS and CDR2 is FQNEAQ. The J segment lost 4 bases and the V segment lost 2 bases, leaving 3 bases of the junction unmatched. This CDR3 is 14 amino acids long. The CDR3 reads CASSLLAGLYEQYF. The CDR3 DNA reads as TGTGCCAGCAGCTTACTAGCGGGGTTATACGAGCAGTACTTC.

The rearrangement joins TRBV27 to TRBJ1-5; D is unclear. V lost 7 bases to trimming and J lost 6 bases, with 19 bases between them. The CDR3 runs to 15 residues. Germline-derived CDR1 and CDR2 are MNHEY and SMNVEV (reference sequence). Here the CDR3 DNA reads TGTGCCAGCACCCCCCGGGGAAGGGCAAGTCAGCCCCAGCATTTT. Its translation is CASTPRGRASQPQHF.

The chain is built from TRBV21-1 and TRBJ1-5; no DNA check was done on the table's D call, TRBD1. TRBV21-1 corresponds to a pseudogene. The CDR3 length is 15 residues. The CDR3 DNA sequence: TGTGCCAGGGGTCCCGGGACAGGGGAACATCAGCCCCAGCATTTT. Residues: CARGPGTGEHQPQHF.

The rearrangement joins TRBV27 to TRBJ2-5; weak D call: TRBD2 (6 bases). This CDR3 spans 15 amino acids. Trimming removed 0 bases from V and 0 bases from J, with 8 bases in between. Germline CDR1 reads MNHEY; CDR2 reads SMNVEV (reference sequence). The CDR3 here is CASSLSRGHQETQYF. The CDR3 region has the DNA TGTGCCAGCAGTTTATCGCGGGGACACCAAGAGACCCAGTACTTC.

V and J are TRBV5-1 and TRBJ1-3; weak D call: TRBD1 (5 bases). The CDR3 runs 15 residues. Between the trimmed V and J ends, which lost 5 bases and 0 bases, there was a span of 12 bases. The V gene's germline CDR1 is SGHRS and CDR2 YFSETQ. The DNA of the CDR3 is TGCGCCAGCAGGCCAGACGGGGGCTCTGGAAACACCATATATTTT. Residues: CASRPDGGSGNTIYF.

In this sample, this clone turned up once. The chain recombines TRBV30 with TRBJ2-7; D is unclear. Trimming removed 0 bases at V and 7 bases at J, with 10 bases between. Germline V lookup: CDR1 GTSNPN, CDR2 SVGIG (reference sequence). This CDR3 has 12 residues. DNA of the CDR3: TGTGCCTGGAGTGTATTCGTGGGGGAGCAGTACTTC. Protein sequence: CAWSVFVGEQYF.

This clone was counted only a few times. The chain uses TRBV13 and TRBJ1-1; D is unresolved. Germline loops: CDR1 PRHDT, CDR2 FYEKMQ (reference sequence). The V end lost 5 bases, the J end lost 1 base, and 11 bases lay between the germline ends. The CDR3 has 14 residues. In nucleotides, the CDR3 is TGTGCCAGCAGCCACCTTATAGGGAACACTGAAGCTTTCTTT. Protein sequence: CASSHLIGNTEAFF.

The J gene is TRBJ1-1, the V gene TRBV5-6; possibly TRBD1 for D (6 bases). Germline CDR1 and CDR2: SGHDT and YYEEEE. V lost 0 bases to trimming and J lost 1 base, with 16 bases between them. This CDR3 contains 17 residues. The CDR3 bases are TGTGCCAGCAGCTTGGGACAGGACGGGACAAAGAACACTGAAGCTTTCTTT. Protein product: CASSLGQDGTKNTEAFF.

This clone appeared once. The chain couples TRBV13 to TRBJ2-1; 9 nucleotides agree with TRBD1. Germline-derived CDR1 and CDR2 are PRHDT and FYEKMQ (reference sequence). CDR3 length equals 15 residues. The trim removed 5 bases at V and 7 bases at J, leaving 9 bases unmatched. The CDR3: CASSASNRGLNEQFF. CDR3 coding DNA: TGTGCCAGCAGCGCCTCAAACAGGGGGCTGAATGAGCAGTTCTTC.